Below, 22 T cell receptor beta chains from the same sample are listed, as sequenced in a study of T-cell memory formation after mild COVID-19. TCRdb reprocessed the 5' RACE reads via MiXCR and lists one record per CDR3 protein. Altogether about 140,000 distinct CDR3 sequences are present, about 14% being singletons, with the ten largest covering 25% to 30%. Sequencing was carried out using PBMCs or a T cell subset sorted from them (not recorded which). The receptors were gathered from an adult woman who had mild COVID-19 (a few samples of this study predate the infection). Cell type and time point are not known.

This clonotype was seen only a few times. The chain recombines TRBV12-3 or TRBV12-4 with TRBJ1-1, with no clear D. Trimming took 1 base from V and 5 from J, leaving 14 bases between them. The CDR3 is 15 residues long. The CDR3 bases are TGTGCCAGCAGTTTAGTTGGAACCGGCGGGACTGAAGCTTTCTTT. Protein product: CASSLVGTGGTEAFF.

This rearrangement joins TRBV12-3 or TRBV12-4 to TRBJ2-7; D unclear. With 8 bases removed from V and 6 bases from J, the gap between germline ends came to 11 bases. This CDR3 is 11 amino acids long. CDR3 DNA sequence: TGTGCCAGCGGAGCTCCCCTCGAGCAGTACTTC. It specifies CASGAPLEQYF.

The rearrangement links TRBV12-3 or TRBV12-4 to TRBJ2-1; TRBD2 might be the D (5 bases). CDR3 length: 12 amino acids. Trimming cost V 4 bases and J 10 bases, with 11 bases left between them. The CDR3 nucleotides are TGTGCCAGCAGTTCCTATAGGAGGGAGCAGTTCTTC. It is translated as CASSSYRREQFF.

Only a few counts were recorded for this clonotype. This chain joins TRBV27 and TRBJ2-7, with 9 nucleotides matching TRBD1. Losses at the gene ends were 3 bases for V and 3 bases for J; bases not matched to a gene: 6. The length of the CDR3 is 15 residues. CDR1 is MNHEY, CDR2 SMNVEV, per germline (reference sequence). The CDR3 nucleotides are TGTGCCAGCAGTTTGTTAGGACAGGGGATCTACGAGCAGTACTTC. Translation: CASSLLGQGIYEQYF.

The genes are TRBV3-1 and TRBJ2-7, with 10 bases identical to TRBD2. Trimming removed 0 bases from V and 6 bases from J; junction bases left unmatched: 5. The germline V gene has CDR1 LGHDT and CDR2 YNNKEL (reference sequence). CDR3 length equals 15 residues. CDR3 sequence reads: CASSQEPIAGGEQYF. CDR3 in DNA: TGTGCCAGCAGCCAAGAGCCAATAGCGGGAGGCGAGCAGTACTTC.

This clonotype was detected ten times or more. The J gene is TRBJ2-7, the V gene TRBV20-1; D not resolved. Trimming removed 3 bases from V and 4 bases from J, with 13 bases in between. There are 13 residues in the CDR3. The germline V gene encodes CDR1 DFQATT and CDR2 SNEGSKA (reference sequence). Written as DNA, the CDR3 is TGCAGTGCTAGGAGGTCCGCCTCTTACGAGCAGTACTTC. It yields the protein CSARRSASYEQYF.

This clonotype was seen repeatedly, ten times or more. The rearrangement uses TRBV10-1 and TRBJ2-3, with TRBD2 identical over 10 bases. Germline-derived CDR1 and CDR2 are WNHNN and SYGVQD (reference sequence). The CDR3 sequence is 15 residues long. Unmatched junction bases numbered 4, after V lost 6 bases and J lost 1 base. The CDR3 region has the DNA TGCGCCAGCAGACTAGCGGGGAGAGGCACAGATACGCAGTATTTT. It encodes CASRLAGRGTDTQYF.

This clonotype has more than one count but fewer than ten. The chain has TRBV6-1 and TRBJ1-5, with D possibly matching TRBD1 (5 bases). This CDR3 is built from 16 residues. CDR1 and CDR2 (germline): MNHNS, SASEGT. Trimming left V 2 bases short and J 0 bases short, with 11 bases between. The CDR3, as DNA: TGTGCCAGCAGTGAATGGGACTCTTATAGCAATCAGCCCCAGCATTTT. Amino acid sequence: CASSEWDSYSNQPQHF.

The V and J genes are TRBV6-5 and TRBJ1-6; no firm D call. CDR3 length: 14 amino acids. Germline values: CDR1 MNHEY, CDR2 SVGAGI. V lost 1 base and J lost 9, with 10 bases in between. CDR3 amino acids: CASSYLAGGSPLHF. CDR3 DNA sequence: TGTGCCAGCAGTTACTTGGCAGGAGGTTCACCCCTCCACTTT.

The V and J genes are TRBV4-1 and TRBJ1-2, with D maybe TRBD1 (5 bases). This CDR3 comprises 19 residues. CDR1 MGHRA and CDR2 YSYEKL come from the germline V gene. V lost 0 bases and J 4 bases, leaving 24 bases between the germline ends. This CDR3 reads CASSQESTEGGAAGYGYTF. Written as DNA, the CDR3 is TGCGCCAGCAGCCAAGAAAGCACCGAAGGTGGGGCCGCGGGCTATGGCTACACCTTC.

This chain links TRBV7-9 with TRBJ1-1; perhaps TRBD1 as D (6 bases). Trimming took off 0 bases at V and 0 bases at J, with 8 bases between the two ends. Per the germline V gene, CDR1 is SEHNR and CDR2 is FQNEAQ (reference sequence). The CDR3 consists of 15 residues. The CDR3 sequence is CASSLAGTMNTEAFF. Here the CDR3 DNA reads TGTGCCAGCAGCTTAGCCGGGACAATGAACACTGAAGCTTTCTTT. Filled out from reference TRBV7-9 and TRBJ1-1, the complete variable domain reads DTGVSQNPRHKITKRGQNVTFRCDPISEHNRLYWYRQTLGQGPEFLTYFQNEAQLEKSRLLSDRFSAERPKGSFSTLEIQRTEQGDSAMYLCASSLAGTMNTEAFFGQGTRLTVV.

This clonotype was observed a handful of times. This sequence joins TRBV27 and TRBJ2-2, with a weak D call TRBD2 (5 bases). The V end lost 3 bases, the J end lost 7 bases, and 6 bases lay between the germline ends. Germline V lookup: CDR1 MNHEY, CDR2 SMNVEV (reference sequence). This CDR3 is built from 12 residues. For the CDR3, the DNA is TGTGCCAGCAGTTTGAGGGTCGGGGAGCTGTTTTTT. Translation gives CASSLRVGELFF.

This clonotype was counted a few times. This chain joins TRBV29-1 and TRBJ2-4, with D perhaps given as TRBD1 or TRBD2 (5 bases each). Germline lookup yields CDR1 SQVTM and CDR2 ANQGSEA. The CDR3 runs to 11 residues. V lost 6 bases to trimming and J lost 5 bases, with 8 bases between them. As DNA, the CDR3 is TGCAGCGTGGGGGACCAAAACATTCAGTACTTC. Translating gives CSVGDQNIQYF. The entire variable domain, with the rest obtained from reference TRBV29-1 and TRBJ2-4, is as follows: SAVISQKPSRDICQRGTSLTIQCQVDSQVTMMFWYRQQPGQSLTLIATANQGSEATYESGFVIDKFPISRPNLTFSTLTVSNMSPEDSSIYLCSVGDQNIQYFGAGTRLSVL.

The rearrangement uses TRBV27 and TRBJ2-1, with 7 nucleotides matching TRBD2. The trim removed 7 bases at V and 4 bases at J, leaving 19 bases unmatched. Per the germline V gene, CDR1 is MNHEY and CDR2 is SMNVEV (reference sequence). The CDR3 runs to 18 residues. The CDR3 here is CASTPYRNEGGIYNEQFF. CDR3 sequence (DNA): TGTGCCAGCACCCCTTATCGGAATGAGGGAGGGATATACAATGAGCAGTTCTTC.

The sample holds a few counts of this clonotype. The CDR3 loop is CASSHGRNSQETQYF. The CDR3 nucleotides read TGCGCCAGCAGCCACGGGAGGAATTCTCAAGAGACCCAGTACTTC. The chain joins TRBV5-1 to TRBJ2-5; 7 bases are shared with TRBD2. Germline CDR1 reads SGHRS; CDR2 reads YFSETQ. V shed 4 bases, J shed 2 bases, and the junction held 8 bases outside the gene matches. The CDR3 is made up of 15 amino acids.

V usage is TRBV6-2 or TRBV6-3 and J usage is TRBJ1-1, with D maybe TRBD1 (6 bases). From germline, CDR1 is MNHEY and CDR2 SVGEGT. With 5 bases removed from V and 0 bases from J, the gap between germline ends came to 13 bases. This CDR3 region has 15 residues. The CDR3: CASSEDSDMNTEAFF. CDR3 DNA sequence: TGTGCCAGCAGTGAGGACAGTGACATGAACACTGAAGCTTTCTTT.

The J gene is TRBJ2-7, the V gene TRBV7-9; no definite D call. The V gene's germline CDR1 is SEHNR and CDR2 FQNEAQ (reference sequence). Trimming shortened V by 2 bases and J by 2 bases, and 13 bases separated the two germline ends. The CDR3 totals 15 residues. The CDR3 nucleotides read TGTGCCAGCAGCTTAAGAACGGAACCTACCTACGAGCAGTACTTC. Its protein product is CASSLRTEPTYEQYF.

This clonotype was observed a handful of times. This CDR3 reads CASSDSISGSTDTQYF. The CDR3 region has the DNA TGTGCCAGCAGTGACAGTATTAGCGGCAGCACAGATACGCAGTATTTT. The V gene is TRBV2, the J gene TRBJ2-3; a weak D match, TRBD2 (6 bases). The CDR3 runs to 16 residues. Germline CDR1 and CDR2: SNHLY and FYNNEI. Trimming shortened V by 3 bases and J by 0 bases, and 13 bases separated the two germline ends.

This clonotype has more than one count but fewer than ten. The V and J genes are TRBV20-1 and TRBJ2-5, with TRBD2 matching 7 bases. This CDR3 region has 14 residues. Germline V gene lookup returns CDR1 DFQATT and CDR2 SNEGSKA (reference sequence). V lost 6 bases and J lost 4; bases outside the gene matches: 11. CDR3 DNA sequence: TGCAGTGCCACCTCTCGCGGGAGCGCAGAGACCCAGTACTTC. As protein: CSATSRGSAETQYF.

A few counts support this clonotype. The V call is TRBV6-2 or TRBV6-3, the J call TRBJ2-6; D might be TRBD1 or TRBD2, each matching 5 bases. The germline V gene has CDR1 MNHEY and CDR2 SVGEGT. Between the trimmed V and J ends, which lost 2 bases and 4 bases, there was a span of 9 bases. This CDR3 is 15 amino acids long. CDR3 residues: CASSYGWDGANVLTF. The CDR3, as DNA: TGTGCCAGCAGTTACGGCTGGGACGGGGCCAACGTCCTGACTTTC.

The chain carries TRBV12-3 or TRBV12-4 and TRBJ2-7; 9 bases are a match to TRBD1. With 6 bases clipped from V and 2 bases from J, the junction kept 11 bases outside the gene matches. The CDR3 totals 16 residues. CDR3 bases: TGTGCCAGCAGCCCCCCACAGGGGGCGCGGACCTACGAGCAGTACTTC. Its protein is CASSPPQGARTYEQYF.

Only a few counts were recorded for this clonotype. The chain employs TRBV7-9 and TRBJ2-2; D is ambiguous. From germline, CDR1 is SEHNR and CDR2 FQNEAQ (reference sequence). Deletions cut 5 bases from V and 6 bases from J, with 7 bases between. CDR3 length: 12 amino acids. The CDR3 DNA sequence: TGTGCCAGCAGCCCCCGCCCCGGGGAGCTGTTTTTT. Amino acid sequence: CASSPRPGELFF. Using reference TRBV7-9 and TRBJ2-2 for the parts outside the CDR3, the full variable domain is DTGVSQNPRHKITKRGQNVTFRCDPISEHNRLYWYRQTLGQGPEFLTYFQNEAQLEKSRLLSDRFSAERPKGSFSTLEIQRTEQGDSAMYLCASSPRPGELFFGEGSRLTVL.